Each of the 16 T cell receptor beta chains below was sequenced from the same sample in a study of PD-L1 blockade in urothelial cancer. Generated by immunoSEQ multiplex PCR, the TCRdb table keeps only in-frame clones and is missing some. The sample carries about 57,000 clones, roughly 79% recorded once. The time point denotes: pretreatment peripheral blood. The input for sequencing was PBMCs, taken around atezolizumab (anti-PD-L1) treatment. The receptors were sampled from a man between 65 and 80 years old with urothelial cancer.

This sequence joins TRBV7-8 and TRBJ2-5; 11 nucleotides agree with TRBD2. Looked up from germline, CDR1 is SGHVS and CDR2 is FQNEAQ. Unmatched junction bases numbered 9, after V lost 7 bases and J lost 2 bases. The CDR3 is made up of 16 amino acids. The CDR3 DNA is TGTGCCAGCACCTCCGATAGCGGGAGGGAGCAAGAGACCCAGTACTTC. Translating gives CASTSDSGREQETQYF.

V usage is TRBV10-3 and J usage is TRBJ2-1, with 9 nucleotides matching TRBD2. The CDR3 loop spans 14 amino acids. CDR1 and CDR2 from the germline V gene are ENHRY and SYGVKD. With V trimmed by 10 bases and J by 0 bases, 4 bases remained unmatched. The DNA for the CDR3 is TGTGCCACTAGCGGGACGAGCTCCTACAATGAGCAGTTCTTC. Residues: CATSGTSSYNEQFF.

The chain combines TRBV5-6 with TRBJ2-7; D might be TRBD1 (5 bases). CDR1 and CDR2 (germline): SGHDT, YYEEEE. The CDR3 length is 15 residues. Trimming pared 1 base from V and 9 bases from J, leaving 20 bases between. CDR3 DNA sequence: TGTGCCAGCAGCTTGATAGCAGGGCCCTACGTTGGGCAGTACTTC. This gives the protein CASSLIAGPYVGQYF.

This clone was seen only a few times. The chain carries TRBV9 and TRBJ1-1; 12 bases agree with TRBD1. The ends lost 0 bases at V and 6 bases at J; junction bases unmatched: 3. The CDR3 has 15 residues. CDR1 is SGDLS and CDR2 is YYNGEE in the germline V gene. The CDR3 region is CASSVVGTGGSEAFF. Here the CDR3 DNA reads TGTGCCAGCAGCGTAGTGGGGACAGGGGGCTCTGAAGCTTTCTTT.

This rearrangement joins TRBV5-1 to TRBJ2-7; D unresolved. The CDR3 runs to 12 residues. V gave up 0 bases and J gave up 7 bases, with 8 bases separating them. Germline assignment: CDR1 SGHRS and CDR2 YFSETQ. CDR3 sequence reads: CASSLDYYEQYF. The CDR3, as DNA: TGCGCCAGCAGCTTGGACTACTATGAGCAGTACTTC.

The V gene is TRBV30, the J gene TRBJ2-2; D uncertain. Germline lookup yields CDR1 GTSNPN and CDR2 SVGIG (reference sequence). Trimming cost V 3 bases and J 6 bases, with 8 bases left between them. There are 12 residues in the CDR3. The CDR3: CAWSRSSGELFF. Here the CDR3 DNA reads TGTGCCTGGAGCCGTTCCTCCGGGGAGCTGTTTTTT.

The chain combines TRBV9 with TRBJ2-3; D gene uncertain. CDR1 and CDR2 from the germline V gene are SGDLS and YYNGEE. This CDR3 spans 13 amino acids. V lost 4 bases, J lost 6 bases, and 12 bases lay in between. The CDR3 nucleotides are TGTGCCAGCAGCATCTTCGACTGGGATACGCAGTATTTT. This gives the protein CASSIFDWDTQYF.

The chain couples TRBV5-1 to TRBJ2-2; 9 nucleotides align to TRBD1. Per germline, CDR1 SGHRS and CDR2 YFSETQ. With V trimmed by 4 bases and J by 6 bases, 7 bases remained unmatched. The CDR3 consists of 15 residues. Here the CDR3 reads CASSLGQGRSGELFF. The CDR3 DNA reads TGCGCCAGCAGCCTGGGACAGGGACGCTCCGGGGAGCTGTTTTTT.

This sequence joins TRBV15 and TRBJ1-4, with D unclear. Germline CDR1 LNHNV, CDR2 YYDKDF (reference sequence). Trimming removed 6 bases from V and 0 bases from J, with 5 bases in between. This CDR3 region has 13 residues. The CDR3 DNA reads TGTGCCACCAGGCGGGCAACTAATGAAAAACTGTTTTTT. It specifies CATRRATNEKLFF. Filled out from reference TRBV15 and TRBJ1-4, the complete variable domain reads DAMVIQNPRYQVTQFGKPVTLSCSQTLNHNVMYWYQQKSSQAPKLLFHYYDKDFNNEADTPDNFQSRRPNTSFCFLDIRSPGLGDTAMYLCATRRATNEKLFFGSGTQLSVL.

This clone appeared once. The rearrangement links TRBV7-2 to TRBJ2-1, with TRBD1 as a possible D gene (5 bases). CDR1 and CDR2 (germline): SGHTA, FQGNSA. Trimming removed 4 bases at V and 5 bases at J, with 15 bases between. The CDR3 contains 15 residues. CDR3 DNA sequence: TGTGCCAGCAGCTCAGGGCTACAAGGGCACAATGAGCAGTTCTTC. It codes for CASSSGLQGHNEQFF.

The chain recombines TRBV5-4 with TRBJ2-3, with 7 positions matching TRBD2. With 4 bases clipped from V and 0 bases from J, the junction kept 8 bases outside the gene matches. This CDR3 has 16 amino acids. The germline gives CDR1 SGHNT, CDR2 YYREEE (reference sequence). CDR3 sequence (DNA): TGTGCCAGCAGCCTCTTGACTAGCCCGAGCACAGATACGCAGTATTTT. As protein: CASSLLTSPSTDTQYF. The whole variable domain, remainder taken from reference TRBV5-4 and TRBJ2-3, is ETGVTQSPTHLIKTRGQQVTLRCSSQSGHNTVSWYQQALGQGPQFIFQYYREEENGRGNFPPRFSGLQFPNYSSELNVNALELDDSALYLCASSLLTSPSTDTQYFGPGTRLTVL.

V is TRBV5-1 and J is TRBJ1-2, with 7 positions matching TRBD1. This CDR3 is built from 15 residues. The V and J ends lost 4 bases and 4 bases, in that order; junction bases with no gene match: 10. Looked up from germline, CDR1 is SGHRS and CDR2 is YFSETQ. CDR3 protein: CASSRGTVEIYGYTF. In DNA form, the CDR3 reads TGCGCCAGCAGCCGCGGGACAGTCGAAATCTATGGCTACACCTTC.

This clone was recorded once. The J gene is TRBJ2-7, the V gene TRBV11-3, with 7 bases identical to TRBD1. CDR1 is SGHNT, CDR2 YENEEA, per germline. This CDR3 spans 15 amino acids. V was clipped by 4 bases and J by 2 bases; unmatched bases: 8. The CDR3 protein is CASSSLPGQTYEQYF. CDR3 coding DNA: TGTGCCAGCAGCTCCCTCCCGGGACAGACCTACGAGCAGTACTTC.

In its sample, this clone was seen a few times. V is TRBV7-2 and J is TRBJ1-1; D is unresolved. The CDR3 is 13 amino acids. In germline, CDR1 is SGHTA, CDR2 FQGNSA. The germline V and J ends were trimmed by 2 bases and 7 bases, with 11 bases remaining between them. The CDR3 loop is CASSLNWEDEAFF. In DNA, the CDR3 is TGTGCCAGCAGCTTAAATTGGGAGGATGAAGCTTTCTTT.

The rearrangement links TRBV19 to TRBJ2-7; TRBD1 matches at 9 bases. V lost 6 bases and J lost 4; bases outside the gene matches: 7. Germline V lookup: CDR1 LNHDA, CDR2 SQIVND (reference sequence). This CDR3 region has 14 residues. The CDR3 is CASRTGTGSYEQYF. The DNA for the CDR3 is TGTGCCAGTAGGACCGGGACAGGGTCGTACGAGCAGTACTTC.

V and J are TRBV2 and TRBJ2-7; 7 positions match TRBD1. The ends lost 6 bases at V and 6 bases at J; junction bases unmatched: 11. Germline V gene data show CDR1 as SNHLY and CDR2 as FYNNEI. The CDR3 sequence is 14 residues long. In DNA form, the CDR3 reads TGTGCCAGCAGCTGGACAGGAAAAGGGGTCGAGCAGTACTTC. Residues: CASSWTGKGVEQYF.